The rows below give T cell receptor beta chains drawn from one sample of a study of beta chain features in type 1 diabetes. Repertoires were generated with immunoSEQ multiplex PCR, while TCRdb's copy carries only in-frame clones and drops some. The sample yields 200,000 to 300,000 clones, approximately 13% seen once. Sequenced input: naive CD4+ T cells from blood. Receptor source: a man younger than 40 with type 1 diabetes. Each CDR3 is given with its conserved first and last residue. A D gene is named only where the DNA matches it firmly.

J gene: TRBJ2-7; D gene: TRBD1; V gene: TRBV7-9; CDR3 protein: CASSPGQGAREQYF
J gene: TRBJ2-7; D gene: TRBD2; V gene: TRBV13; CDR3 protein: CASSFSSPGLAGGTYEQYF
J gene: TRBJ1-5; D gene: -; V gene: TRBV27; CDR3 protein: CASSLLGQPQHF
J gene: TRBJ1-2; D gene: -; V gene: TRBV30; CDR3 protein: CAWRGSGMRGYTF
J gene: TRBJ2-1; D gene: TRBD2; V gene: TRBV7-9; CDR3 protein: CASMRTSGYNEQFF
J gene: TRBJ1-1; D gene: -; V gene: TRBV7-9; CDR3 protein: CASSYDRWGDTEAFF
J gene: TRBJ2-1; D gene: -; V gene: TRBV14; CDR3 protein: CASSRFPGDTYNEQFF
J gene: TRBJ1-1; D gene: TRBD1; V gene: TRBV11-1; CDR3 protein: CASSLGAGTGDTEAFF
J gene: TRBJ2-1; D gene: TRBD1; V gene: TRBV11-3; CDR3 protein: CASSLRTGSGYNEQFF
J gene: TRBJ2-1; D gene: -; V gene: TRBV5-1; CDR3 protein: CASSVSLAQDEQFF
J gene: TRBJ1-1; D gene: -; V gene: TRBV2; CDR3 protein: CASRPDGGRGTEAFF
J gene: TRBJ1-1; D gene: TRBD1; V gene: TRBV19; CDR3 protein: CASRDRVVTEAFF
J gene: TRBJ1-1; D gene: -; V gene: TRBV9; CDR3 protein: CASNKLNTEAFF
J gene: TRBJ2-1; D gene: -; V gene: TRBV7-2; CDR3 protein: CASSLDLQGALGGNEQFF
J gene: TRBJ2-2; D gene: -; V gene: TRBV6-4; CDR3 protein: CASSQGRAIGELFF
J gene: TRBJ2-1; D gene: -; V gene: TRBV2; CDR3 protein: CASIPGGGRSYNEQFF
J gene: TRBJ1-3; D gene: -; V gene: TRBV27; CDR3 protein: CASSLHGDTIYF
J gene: TRBJ2-7; D gene: -; V gene: TRBV15; CDR3 protein: CATSRDRYEQYF
J gene: TRBJ2-1; D gene: TRBD1; V gene: TRBV5-4; CDR3 protein: CASSLPGGSGTYNEQFF
J gene: TRBJ2-5; D gene: -; V gene: TRBV18; CDR3 protein: CASSMPPSEETQYF